Sequencing of this TCR beta chain was carried out in a study of technical replicates of blood from four donors. Trimming shortened V by 0 bases and J by 7 bases, and 21 bases separated the two germline ends. CDR3 length: 17 residues. CDR1 and CDR2 from the germline V gene are ENHRY and SYGVKD. Only in-frame clones appear in the TCRdb table, and some are missing; sequencing was by immunoSEQ multiplex PCR. This sample has more than 65,000 clones; about 81% occur once, and the top ten carry 3.5% to 4%. The clonotype was recovered from a human donor in good health. Some clones in this sample may be carry-over from other donors' samples. Sequencing was performed on PBMCs. This chain connects TRBV10-3 to TRBJ1-2; possibly TRBD1 for D (6 bases). CDR3 loop: CAISESPGLGGRFGYTF. The DNA for the CDR3 is TGTGCCATCAGTGAGTCCCCTGGGTTAGGGGGAAGATTTGGCTACACCTTC.